This T cell receptor beta chain was sequenced during a study of metastatic and nonmetastatic thyroid tumors (dated by TCRdb to the early 2020s). Looking at the study overall: For patients with malignant and with benign thyroid disease, the researchers compared repertoires between peripheral blood samples and tumor or nodule tissue samples.

No treatment had been received by any patient before thyroid surgery. Using T-cell receptor beta sequencing, the study looked back at clinical samples from patients collected from about 2012 to 2018. This clone was seen ten or more times. The target of this receptor is not known. Per-nucleotide qualities are absent, and no much larger clonotype sits a single base away. The junction carries 13 bases between V and J, which are trimmed by 4 bases and 5 bases respectively. Sequences MRHNA (CDR1) and SNTAGT (CDR2) are obtained from the germline V gene. Inclusive of the bounding cysteine and phenylalanine, the CDR3 is 14 residues long. Only the CDR3 DNA is retained, 42 bases long and in frame from the first base. On the study overall, not on this receptor specifically: TCR beta diversity was reported as significantly higher in malignant tumors than in benign nodules, in both blood and tumor samples.

Receptor amplification or capture employed PCR. Sequencing took place on an Illumina HiSeq 4000. High-throughput sequencing was used to profile the TCR beta-chain CDR3 region of every patient. The original pipeline was this. CDR3 differences across clinicopathological groups were used to build a classifier for discriminating distant-metastatic papillary thyroid cancer patients. Repertoire diversity was assessed with the Shannon index, and tumor-blood repertoire similarity with the Morisita-Horn index. The public reads were reanalyzed by TCRdb: fastp trimming at Q25, MiXCR alignment, in-frame beta chains only. The V and J calls here are based on TCRdb, not the publication. The sample includes some 93,000 clones, with roughly 13% observed a single time. About 11% of the sample is taken by the ten largest.

The rearranged chain carries TRBV6-4 and TRBJ2-3; the D element could tentatively be TRBD1 or TRBD2, as 5 bases agree for each. This receptor was obtained from a female donor with papillary thyroid cancer or a benign thyroid nodule (not recorded which). Some clones in this sample may be carry-over from other donors' samples. The sequencing input was blood. The nucleotide sequence is given as TGTGCCAGCAGTGCGAGAGGGGTCGAAGATACGCAGTATTTT. It translates as CASSARGVEDTQYF.